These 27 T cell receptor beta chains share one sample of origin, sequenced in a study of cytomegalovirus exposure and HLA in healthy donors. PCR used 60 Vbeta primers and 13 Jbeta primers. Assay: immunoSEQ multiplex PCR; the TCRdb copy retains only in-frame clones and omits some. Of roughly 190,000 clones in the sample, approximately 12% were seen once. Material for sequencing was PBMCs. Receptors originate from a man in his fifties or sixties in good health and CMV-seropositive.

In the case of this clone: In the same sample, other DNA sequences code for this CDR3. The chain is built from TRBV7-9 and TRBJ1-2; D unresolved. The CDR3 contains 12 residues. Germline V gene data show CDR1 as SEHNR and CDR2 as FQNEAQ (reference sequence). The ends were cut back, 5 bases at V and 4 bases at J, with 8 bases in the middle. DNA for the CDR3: TGTGCCAGCAGCCGCCGGGGCTATGGCTACACCTTC. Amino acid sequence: CASSRRGYGYTF.

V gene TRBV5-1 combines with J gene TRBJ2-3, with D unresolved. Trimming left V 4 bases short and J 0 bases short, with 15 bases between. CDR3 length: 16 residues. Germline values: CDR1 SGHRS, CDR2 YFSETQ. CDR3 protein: CASSTSLTPSTDTQYF. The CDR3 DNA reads TGCGCCAGCAGCACAAGTTTAACCCCGAGCACAGATACGCAGTATTTT.

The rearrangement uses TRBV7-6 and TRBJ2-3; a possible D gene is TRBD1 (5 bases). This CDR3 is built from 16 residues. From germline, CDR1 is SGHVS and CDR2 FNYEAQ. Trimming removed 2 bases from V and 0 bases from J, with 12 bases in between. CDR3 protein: CASSLTGSPSTDTQYF. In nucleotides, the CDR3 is TGTGCCAGCAGCTTAACAGGAAGCCCTAGCACAGATACGCAGTATTTT.

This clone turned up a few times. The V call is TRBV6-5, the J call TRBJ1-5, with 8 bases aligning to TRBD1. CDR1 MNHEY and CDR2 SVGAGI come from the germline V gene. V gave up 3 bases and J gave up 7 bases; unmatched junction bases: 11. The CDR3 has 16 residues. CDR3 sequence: CASSYHGQGRGQPQHF. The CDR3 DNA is TGTGCCAGCAGTTATCATGGACAGGGACGAGGGCAGCCCCAGCATTTT.

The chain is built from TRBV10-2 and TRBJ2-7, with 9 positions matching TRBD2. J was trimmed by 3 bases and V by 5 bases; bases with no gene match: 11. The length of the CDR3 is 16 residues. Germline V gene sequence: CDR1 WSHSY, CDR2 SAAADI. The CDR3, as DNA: TGCGCCAGCAGTAGTGCGGGCGGGGGGGGAATCTACGAGCAGTACGTC. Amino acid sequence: CASSSAGGGGIYEQYV.

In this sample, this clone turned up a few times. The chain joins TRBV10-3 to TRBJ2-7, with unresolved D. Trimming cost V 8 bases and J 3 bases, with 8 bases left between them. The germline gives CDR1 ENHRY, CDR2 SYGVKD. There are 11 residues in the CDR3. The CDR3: CAIAANYEQYF. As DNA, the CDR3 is TGTGCCATCGCGGCAAACTACGAGCAGTACTTC.

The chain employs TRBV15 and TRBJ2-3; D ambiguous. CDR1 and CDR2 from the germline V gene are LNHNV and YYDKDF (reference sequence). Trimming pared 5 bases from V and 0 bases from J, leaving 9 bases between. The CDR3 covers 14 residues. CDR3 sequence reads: CATSFGPSTDTQYF. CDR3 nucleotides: TGTGCCACCAGCTTCGGTCCTAGCACAGATACGCAGTATTTT.

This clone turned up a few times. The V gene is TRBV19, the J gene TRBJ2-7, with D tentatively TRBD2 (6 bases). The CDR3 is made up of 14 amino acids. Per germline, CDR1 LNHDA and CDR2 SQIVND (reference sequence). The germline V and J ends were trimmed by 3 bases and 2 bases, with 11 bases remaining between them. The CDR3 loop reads CASSIGGGAYEQYF. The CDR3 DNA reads TGTGCCAGTAGTATCGGTGGCGGGGCCTACGAGCAGTACTTC. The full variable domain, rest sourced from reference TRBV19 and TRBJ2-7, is DGGITQSPKYLFRKEGQNVTLSCEQNLNHDAMYWYRQDPGQGLRLIYYSQIVNDFQKGDIAEGYSVSREKKESFPLTVTSAQKNPTAFYLCASSIGGGAYEQYFGPGTRLTVT.

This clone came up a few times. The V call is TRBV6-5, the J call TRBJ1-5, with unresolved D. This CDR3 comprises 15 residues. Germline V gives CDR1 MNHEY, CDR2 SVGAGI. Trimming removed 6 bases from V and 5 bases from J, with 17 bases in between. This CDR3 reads CASSTRWAGDQPQHF. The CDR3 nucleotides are TGTGCCAGCAGCACCCGGTGGGCCGGCGATCAGCCCCAGCATTTT.

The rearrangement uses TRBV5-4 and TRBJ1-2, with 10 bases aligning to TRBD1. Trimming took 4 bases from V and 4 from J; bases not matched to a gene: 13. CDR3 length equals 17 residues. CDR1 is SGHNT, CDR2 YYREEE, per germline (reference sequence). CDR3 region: CASSGPVTGTGVYGYTF. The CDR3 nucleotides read TGTGCCAGCAGCGGACCGGTTACCGGGACAGGGGTCTATGGCTACACCTTC. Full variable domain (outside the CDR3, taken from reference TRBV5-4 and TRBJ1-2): ETGVTQSPTHLIKTRGQQVTLRCSSQSGHNTVSWYQQALGQGPQFIFQYYREEENGRGNFPPRFSGLQFPNYSSELNVNALELDDSALYLCASSGPVTGTGVYGYTFGSGTRLTVV.

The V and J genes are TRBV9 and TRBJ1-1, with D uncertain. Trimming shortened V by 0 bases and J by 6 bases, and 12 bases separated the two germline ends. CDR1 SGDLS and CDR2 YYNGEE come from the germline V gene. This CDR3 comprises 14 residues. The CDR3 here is CASSVAGQPSEAFF. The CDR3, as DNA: TGTGCCAGCAGCGTAGCTGGGCAGCCTTCTGAAGCTTTCTTT.

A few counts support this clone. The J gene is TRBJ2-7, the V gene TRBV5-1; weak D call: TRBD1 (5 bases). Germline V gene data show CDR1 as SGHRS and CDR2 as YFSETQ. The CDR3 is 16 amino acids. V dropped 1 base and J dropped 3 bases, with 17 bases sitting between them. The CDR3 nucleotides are TGCGCCAGCAGCTTGTCCCCTCGGACACTCAACTACGAGCAGTACTTC. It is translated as CASSLSPRTLNYEQYF.

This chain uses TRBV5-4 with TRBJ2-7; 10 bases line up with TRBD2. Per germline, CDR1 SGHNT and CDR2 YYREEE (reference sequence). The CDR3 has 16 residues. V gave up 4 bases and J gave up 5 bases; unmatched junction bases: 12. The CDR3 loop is CASSAVPAGGPNEQYF. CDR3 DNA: TGTGCCAGCAGCGCGGTACCAGCGGGGGGGCCAAACGAGCAGTACTTC.

CDR3 nucleotide sequence: TGCGCCAGCAGCTCCTCCGGACTAGCGGGGTCCTACAATGAGCAGTTCTTC. It specifies CASSSSGLAGSYNEQFF. The gene calls are TRBV5-1 and TRBJ2-1; 12 nucleotides match TRBD2. V lost 3 bases to trimming and J lost 1 base; unmatched junction nucleotides: 5. The CDR3 has 17 residues. Germline V lookup: CDR1 SGHRS, CDR2 YFSETQ. The full variable domain, completed using reference TRBV5-1 and TRBJ2-1, is KAGVTQTPRYLIKTRGQQVTLSCSPISGHRSVSWYQQTPGQGLQFLFEYFSETQRNKGNFPGRFSGRQFSNSRSEMNVSTLELGDSALYLCASSSSGLAGSYNEQFFGPGTRLTVL.

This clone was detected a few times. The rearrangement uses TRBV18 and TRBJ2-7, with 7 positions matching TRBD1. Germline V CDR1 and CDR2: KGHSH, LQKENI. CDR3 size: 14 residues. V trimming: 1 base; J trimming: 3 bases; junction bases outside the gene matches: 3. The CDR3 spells CASSPRDSLYEQYF. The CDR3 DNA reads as TGTGCCAGCTCACCACGGGACAGCCTCTACGAGCAGTACTTC. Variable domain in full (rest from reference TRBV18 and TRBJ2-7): NAGVMQNPRHLVRRRGQEARLRCSPMKGHSHVYWYRQLPEEGLKFMVYLQKENIIDESGMPKERFSAEFPKEGPSILRIQQVVRGDSAAYFCASSPRDSLYEQYFGPGTRLTVT.

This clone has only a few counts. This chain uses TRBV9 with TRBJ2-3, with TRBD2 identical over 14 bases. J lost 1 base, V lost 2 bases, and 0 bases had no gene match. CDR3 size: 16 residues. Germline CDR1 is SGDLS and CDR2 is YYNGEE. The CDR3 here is CASSVGLAGGTDTQYF. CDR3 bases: TGTGCCAGCAGCGTGGGACTAGCGGGGGGCACAGATACGCAGTATTTT.

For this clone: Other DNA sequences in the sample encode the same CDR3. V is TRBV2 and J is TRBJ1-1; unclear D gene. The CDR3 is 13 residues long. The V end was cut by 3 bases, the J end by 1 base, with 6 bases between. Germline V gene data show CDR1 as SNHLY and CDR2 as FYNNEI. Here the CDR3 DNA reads TGTGCCAGCAGTGACCAGCGGAACACTGAAGCTTTCTTT. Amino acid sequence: CASSDQRNTEAFF.

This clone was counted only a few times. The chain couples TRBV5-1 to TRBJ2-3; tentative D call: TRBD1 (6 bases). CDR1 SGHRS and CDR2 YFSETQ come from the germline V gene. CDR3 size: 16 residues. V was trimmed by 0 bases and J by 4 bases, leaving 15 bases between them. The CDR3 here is CASSLAGRGVPDTQYF. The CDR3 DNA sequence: TGCGCCAGCAGCTTGGCCGGCAGGGGAGTGCCAGATACGCAGTATTTT.

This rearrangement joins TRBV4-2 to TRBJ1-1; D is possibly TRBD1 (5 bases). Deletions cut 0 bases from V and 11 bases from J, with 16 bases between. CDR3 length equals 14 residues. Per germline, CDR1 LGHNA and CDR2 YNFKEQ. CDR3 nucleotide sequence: TGTGCCAGCAGCCAAGAGAAGGGGTGGATGTTGGCTTTCTTT. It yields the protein CASSQEKGWMLAFF.

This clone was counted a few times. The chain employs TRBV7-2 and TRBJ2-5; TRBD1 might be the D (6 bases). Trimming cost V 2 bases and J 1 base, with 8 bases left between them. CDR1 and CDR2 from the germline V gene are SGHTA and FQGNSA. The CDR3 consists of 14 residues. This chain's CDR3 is CASSLNRAQETQYF. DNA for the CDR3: TGTGCCAGCAGCTTAAACAGGGCCCAAGAGACCCAGTACTTC.

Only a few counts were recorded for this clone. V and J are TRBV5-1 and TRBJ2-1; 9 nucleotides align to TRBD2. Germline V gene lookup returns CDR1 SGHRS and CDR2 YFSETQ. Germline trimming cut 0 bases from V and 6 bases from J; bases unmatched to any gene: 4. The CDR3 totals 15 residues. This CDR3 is CASSLAGTSINEQFF. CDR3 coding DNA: TGCGCCAGCAGCTTGGCCGGGACTAGCATCAATGAGCAGTTCTTC.

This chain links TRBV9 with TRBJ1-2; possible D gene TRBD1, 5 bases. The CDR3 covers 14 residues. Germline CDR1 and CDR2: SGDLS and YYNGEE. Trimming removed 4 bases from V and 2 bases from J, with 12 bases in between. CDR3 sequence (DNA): TGTGCCAGCAGCCGGCAGGGTCTCAACTATGGCTACACCTTC. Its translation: CASSRQGLNYGYTF.

Here the CDR3 reads CASSPTLQGAIYGYTF. The CDR3 bases are TGTGCCAGTAGTCCTACGTTACAGGGGGCAATCTATGGCTACACCTTC. The chain links TRBV19 to TRBJ1-2; 9 bases are shared with TRBD1. This CDR3 region has 16 residues. Germline lookup yields CDR1 LNHDA and CDR2 SQIVND (reference sequence). The V gene end was trimmed by 5 bases and the J gene end by 4 bases; junction bases not matched to a gene: 11.

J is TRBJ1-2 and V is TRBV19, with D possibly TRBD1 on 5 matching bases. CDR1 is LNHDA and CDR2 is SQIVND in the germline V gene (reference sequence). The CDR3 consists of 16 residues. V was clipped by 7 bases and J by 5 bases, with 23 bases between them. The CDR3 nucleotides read TGTGCCAGTACCACGATTGGGACTGGACGGACGTATGGCTACACCTTC. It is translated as CASTTIGTGRTYGYTF.

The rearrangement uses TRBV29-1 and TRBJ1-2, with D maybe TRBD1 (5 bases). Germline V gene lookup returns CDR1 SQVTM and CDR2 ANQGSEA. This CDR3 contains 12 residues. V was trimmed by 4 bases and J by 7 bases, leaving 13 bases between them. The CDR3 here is CSVGSGFGGYTF. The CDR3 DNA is TGCAGCGTTGGGTCAGGGTTCGGTGGCTACACCTTC.

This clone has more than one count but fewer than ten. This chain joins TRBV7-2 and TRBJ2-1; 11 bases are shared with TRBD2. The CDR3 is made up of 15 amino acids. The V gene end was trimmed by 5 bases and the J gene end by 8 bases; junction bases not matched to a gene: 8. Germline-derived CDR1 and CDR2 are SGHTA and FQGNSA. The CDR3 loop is CASSAGTSGIDEQFF. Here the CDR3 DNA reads TGTGCCAGCAGCGCCGGGACTAGCGGCATTGATGAGCAGTTCTTC.

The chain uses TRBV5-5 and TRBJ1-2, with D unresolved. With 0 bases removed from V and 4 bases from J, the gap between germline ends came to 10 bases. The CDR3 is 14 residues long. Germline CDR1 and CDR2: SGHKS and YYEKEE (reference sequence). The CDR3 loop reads CASSLAGISYGYTF. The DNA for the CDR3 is TGTGCCAGCAGCTTGGCCGGGATTTCCTATGGCTACACCTTC.